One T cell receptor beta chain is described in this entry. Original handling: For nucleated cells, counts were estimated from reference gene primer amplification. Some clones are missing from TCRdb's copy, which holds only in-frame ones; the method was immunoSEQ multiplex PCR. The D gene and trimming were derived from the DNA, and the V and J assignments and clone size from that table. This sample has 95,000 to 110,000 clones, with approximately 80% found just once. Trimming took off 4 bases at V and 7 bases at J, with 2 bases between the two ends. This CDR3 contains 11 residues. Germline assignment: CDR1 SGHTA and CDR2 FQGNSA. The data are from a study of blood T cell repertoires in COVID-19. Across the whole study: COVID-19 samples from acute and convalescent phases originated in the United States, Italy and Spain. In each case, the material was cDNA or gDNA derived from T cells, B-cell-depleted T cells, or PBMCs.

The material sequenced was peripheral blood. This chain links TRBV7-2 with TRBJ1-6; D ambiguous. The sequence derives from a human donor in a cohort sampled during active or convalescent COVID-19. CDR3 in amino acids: CASSSNSPLHF. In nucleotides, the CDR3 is TGTGCCAGCAGCTCGAATTCACCCCTCCACTTT.